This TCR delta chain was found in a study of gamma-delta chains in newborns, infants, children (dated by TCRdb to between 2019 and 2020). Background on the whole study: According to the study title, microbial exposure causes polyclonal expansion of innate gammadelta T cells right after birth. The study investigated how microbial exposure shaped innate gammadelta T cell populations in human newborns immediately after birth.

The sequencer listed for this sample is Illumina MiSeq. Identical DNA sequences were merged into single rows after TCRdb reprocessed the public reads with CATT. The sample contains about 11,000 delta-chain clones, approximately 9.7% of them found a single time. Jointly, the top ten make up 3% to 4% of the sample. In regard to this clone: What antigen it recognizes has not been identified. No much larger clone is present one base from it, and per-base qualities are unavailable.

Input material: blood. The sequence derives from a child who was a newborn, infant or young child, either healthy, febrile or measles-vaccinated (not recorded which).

The DNA is as follows: TGTGCCTGTGACTCCCTGTACTGGGGGATACGCGAGAACGATAAACTCATCTTT. Translated, it gives CACDSLYWGIRENDKLIF. The chain joins TRDV2 to TRDJ1; 13 central bases correspond to TRDD3. Sequences GEAIGNYY (CDR1) and EKD (CDR2) are obtained from the germline V gene. Including cysteine and phenylalanine, the CDR3 has 18 amino acids. The only DNA kept is the CDR3, 54 bases in frame from the first base. V lost 3 bases and J lost 4 bases, and the count of bases not matched to a germline gene is 13.